The 10 T cell receptor beta chains listed next were all sequenced from one sample in a study of shared clonotypes between healthy human individuals. Assay used: immunoSEQ multiplex PCR; TCRdb lists only in-frame clones, some missing. The table shows roughly 1,000,000 clones, with 70% to 80% occurring only once. Input material: memory CD4+ T cells from PBMCs. Documented subset: CD45RA-negative fraction. These receptors originate from a man between 18 and 35 years old in good health. Some clones in this sample may be carry-over from other donors' samples.

The chain is built from TRBV4-2 and TRBJ2-3, with TRBD2 matching 9 bases. Germline CDR1 and CDR2: LGHNA and YNFKEQ. V was pared by 3 bases and J by 2 bases, with 9 bases of the junction left unmatched. This CDR3 comprises 17 residues. This chain's CDR3 is CASSQLPSGDFTDTQYF. The CDR3 coding sequence is TGTGCCAGCAGCCAGCTCCCTAGCGGGGACTTCACAGATACGCAGTATTTT.

Concerning this clone itself: Given a far larger clone just one base away, this is likely a sequencing read error. Other DNA sequences in this specimen translate into the identical CDR3. V and J are TRBV5-1 and TRBJ1-3, with a possible D match to TRBD1 (6 bases). The CDR3 extends over 17 amino acids. Deletions cut 8 bases from V and 1 base from J, with 22 bases between. The germline gives CDR1 SGHRS, CDR2 YFSETQ. CDR3 DNA: TGCGCCAGTAGCCGGAACAGGGAAGGCGGTTCTGGAAACACCATATATTTT. Translation: CASSRNREGGSGNTIYF.

The chain employs TRBV11-2 and TRBJ2-5, with TRBD2 matching over 9 bases. This CDR3 is built from 16 residues. The germline V gene encodes CDR1 SGHAT and CDR2 FQNNGV. J was trimmed by 5 bases and V by 5 bases; bases with no gene match: 12. CDR3 DNA sequence: TGTGCCAGCAGCCTCGGCCTAGCGGGATCCCGGGAGACCCAGTACTTC. Residues: CASSLGLAGSRETQYF.

V usage is TRBV5-8 and J usage is TRBJ2-7; D ambiguous. From germline, CDR1 is SGHTS and CDR2 YDEGEE. The CDR3 covers 11 residues. Trimming removed 4 bases at V and 2 bases at J, with 4 bases between. CDR3 sequence (DNA): TGTGCCAGCAGCATAACCTACGAGCAGTACTTC. Its translation: CASSITYEQYF.

Concerning this clone itself: A junction boundary mismatches the germline segment, possibly from a read error. The chain joins TRBV6-5 to TRBJ2-2; perhaps TRBD1 as D (5 bases). This CDR3 comprises 15 residues. Per germline, CDR1 MNHEY and CDR2 SVGAGI. For the CDR3, the DNA is TGTGCCAACAGTTACTGGGCTAGACAGACCGGGGAGCTGTTTTTT. Protein: CANSYWARQTGELFF.

On this clone itself: Other nucleotide sequences in the sample specify the same CDR3. The CDR3 DNA is TGCGCCAGCAGCCCCGACGGTAGCTCTGGAAACACCATATATTTT. Translating gives CASSPDGSSGNTIYF. V usage is TRBV5-1 and J usage is TRBJ1-3; D remains unclear. The CDR3 runs to 15 residues. Trimming removed 4 bases at V and 0 bases at J, with 11 bases between. CDR1 is SGHRS and CDR2 is YFSETQ in the germline V gene.

The chain joins TRBV19 to TRBJ1-2; D might be TRBD1 (6 bases). V lost 5 bases, J lost 4 bases, and 11 bases lay in between. CDR3 size: 13 residues. Germline V lookup: CDR1 LNHDA, CDR2 SQIVND (reference sequence). The CDR3 region is CASSWGGSYGYTF. The CDR3 bases are TGTGCCAGTAGTTGGGGGGGCAGCTATGGCTACACCTTC. Together with reference TRBV19 and TRBJ1-2, the CDR3 gives the full variable domain: DGGITQSPKYLFRKEGQNVTLSCEQNLNHDAMYWYRQDPGQGLRLIYYSQIVNDFQKGDIAEGYSVSREKKESFPLTVTSAQKNPTAFYLCASSWGGSYGYTFGSGTRLTVV.

The chain has TRBV7-2 and TRBJ2-1; 11 nucleotides align to TRBD2. With V trimmed by 4 bases and J by 8 bases, 13 bases remained unmatched. CDR3 length: 17 amino acids. Germline CDR1 reads SGHTA; CDR2 reads FQGNSA. The chain's CDR3 is CASSSPLTSGTGDEQFF. CDR3 nucleotide sequence: TGTGCCAGCAGCTCCCCACTGACTAGCGGGACTGGCGATGAGCAGTTCTTC.

This clone occurred a few times. The genes are TRBV4-2 and TRBJ1-1; D is ambiguous. The CDR3 covers 14 residues. From germline, CDR1 is LGHNA and CDR2 YNFKEQ. The V end was cut by 1 base, the J end by 5 bases, with 11 bases between. The CDR3 DNA is TGTGCCAGCAGCCAAGTTATCGGTGAGACTGAAGCTTTCTTT. It specifies CASSQVIGETEAFF.

This chain links TRBV11-2 with TRBJ2-5; 7 bases align to TRBD2. After removal of 3 bases from V and 1 base from J, the junction contained 5 bases not matched to a gene. Germline V CDR1 and CDR2: SGHAT, FQNNGV. The CDR3 contains 15 residues. The CDR3 region is CASSFGGSIQETQYF. The CDR3 region has the DNA TGTGCCAGCAGCTTCGGCGGGAGTATCCAAGAGACCCAGTACTTC. The whole variable domain, filled in from reference TRBV11-2 and TRBJ2-5, reads EAGVAQSPRYKIIEKRQSVAFWCNPISGHATLYWYQQILGQGPKLLIQFQNNGVVDDSQLPKDRFSAERLKGVDSTLKIQPAKLEDSAVYLCASSFGGSIQETQYFGPGTRLLVL.